This entry lists 27 T cell receptor beta chains sequenced from one sample in a study of T cell responses to AZD1222 COVID-19 vaccine. Measured with immunoSEQ multiplex PCR; TCRdb has only the in-frame clones, and not every one. The sample lists roughly 91,000 clones; around nine tenths were seen once. The sequencing here drew on peripheral blood, taken on day 0 of AZD1222 vaccination. The origin of the receptors is an adult in good health.

In its sample, this clone was seen once. This rearrangement joins TRBV2 to TRBJ1-2, with a possible D match to TRBD1 (5 bases). This CDR3 has 14 residues. Trimming left V 3 bases short and J 8 bases short, with 16 bases between. Germline CDR1 SNHLY, CDR2 FYNNEI. The DNA for the CDR3 is TGTGCCAGCAGTGATGGTGGCAGGGAGAGGGGCTACACCTTC. Translation: CASSDGGRERGYTF.

The V and J genes are TRBV2 and TRBJ2-2, with D possibly being TRBD1 or TRBD2 (6 bases each). There are 16 residues in the CDR3. With 6 bases removed from V and 2 bases from J, the gap between germline ends came to 16 bases. Per the germline V gene, CDR1 is SNHLY and CDR2 is FYNNEI. The DNA of the CDR3 is TGTGCCAGCAGGCCCTGGGGGGCGGTTAACACCGGGGAGCTGTTTTTT. Protein sequence: CASRPWGAVNTGELFF.

The J gene is TRBJ1-5, the V gene TRBV5-1; TRBD1 is a possible D gene (5 bases). The germline CDR1 and CDR2 sequences are SGHRS and YFSETQ. V lost 8 bases, J lost 4 bases, and 13 bases lay in between. The CDR3 has 13 residues. The CDR3 nucleotides read TGCGCCAGGGGGGGACGGATTAATCAGCCCCAGCATTTT. Translation: CARGGRINQPQHF. Variable domain in full (rest from reference TRBV5-1 and TRBJ1-5): KAGVTQTPRYLIKTRGQQVTLSCSPISGHRSVSWYQQTPGQGLQFLFEYFSETQRNKGNFPGRFSGRQFSNSRSEMNVSTLELGDSALYLCARGGRINQPQHFGDGTRLSIL.

V is TRBV5-5 and J is TRBJ2-7; 7 bases fit TRBD1. The CDR3 sequence is 14 residues long. V lost 7 bases to trimming and J lost 2 bases; unmatched junction nucleotides: 9. Germline lookup yields CDR1 SGHKS and CDR2 YYEKEE (reference sequence). The CDR3 coding sequence is TGTGCCAGCCACCTCCGGGACAGCCCCTACGAGCAGTACTTC. The encoded protein is CASHLRDSPYEQYF.

This sequence joins TRBV7-3 and TRBJ2-2, with D hard to call. The germline gives CDR1 SGHTA, CDR2 FQGTGA. The CDR3 has 15 amino acids. V shed 5 bases and J shed 5 bases, with 15 bases lying between them. The CDR3 region has the DNA TGTGCCAGCAGCGCTGACTCGAGCGTTACCGGGGAGCTGTTTTTT. It specifies CASSADSSVTGELFF.

This clone has only a few counts. The J gene is TRBJ2-7, the V gene TRBV11-2; D gene uncertain. V lost 5 bases and J 6 bases, leaving 17 bases between the germline ends. The CDR3 has 14 amino acids. CDR1 is SGHAT and CDR2 is FQNNGV in the germline V gene. CDR3 region: CASSAELSKAEQYF. DNA for the CDR3: TGTGCCAGCAGCGCAGAACTGTCGAAGGCCGAGCAGTACTTC. The variable domain in full, with the rest retrieved from reference TRBV11-2 and TRBJ2-7, is EAGVAQSPRYKIIEKRQSVAFWCNPISGHATLYWYQQILGQGPKLLIQFQNNGVVDDSQLPKDRFSAERLKGVDSTLKIQPAKLEDSAVYLCASSAELSKAEQYFGPGTRLTVT.

The chain employs TRBV9 and TRBJ1-2; D possibly corresponds to TRBD1 (5 bases). Trimming cost V 3 bases and J 1 base, with 16 bases left between them. Germline CDR1 reads SGDLS; CDR2 reads YYNGEE. The CDR3 contains 16 residues. CDR3 bases: TGTGCCAGCAGCGCCGGAGTGGGGGGAGGTAACTATGGCTACACCTTC. The encoded protein is CASSAGVGGGNYGYTF.

As to this clone: The junction and the germline gene differ at one end; a read error may be behind it. The chain employs TRBV5-1 and TRBJ2-1, with 13 bases fitting TRBD2. The CDR3 length is 18 residues. Germline CDR1 is SGHRS and CDR2 is YFSETQ. This chain's CDR3 is CASSLLVFGLAGENEQFF. The CDR3 bases are TGTGCCAGCAGCTTGCTCGTGTTCGGACTAGCGGGAGAGAATGAGCAGTTCTTC.

The chain is built from TRBV30 and TRBJ2-1; TRBD1 matches at 9 bases. The junction had 11 bases not matched to a gene; V was cut back by 5 bases and J by 0 bases. Germline CDR1 reads GTSNPN; CDR2 reads SVGIG (reference sequence). The CDR3 is 17 amino acids. The CDR3 nucleotides are TGTGCCTGGGCGGGACAGGGCTCAGGAAGCTCCTACAATGAGCAGTTCTTC. Protein product: CAWAGQGSGSSYNEQFF. Together with reference TRBV30 and TRBJ2-1, the CDR3 gives the full variable domain: SQTIHQWPATLVQPVGSPLSLECTVEGTSNPNLYWYRQAAGRGLQLLFYSVGIGQISSEVPQNLSASRPQDRQFILSSKKLLLSDSGFYLCAWAGQGSGSSYNEQFFGPGTRLTVL.

The chain recombines TRBV30 with TRBJ2-3; D is perhaps TRBD2 (7 bases). CDR3 length: 16 amino acids. V lost 0 bases to trimming and J lost 0 bases, with 13 bases between them. Germline CDR1 and CDR2: GTSNPN and SVGIG (reference sequence). The CDR3, as DNA: TGTGCCTGGAGTGTTGTCGGGGGGCCTAGCACAGATACGCAGTATTTT. The encoded protein is CAWSVVGGPSTDTQYF. Drawing the rest from reference TRBV30 and TRBJ2-3, the complete variable domain is SQTIHQWPATLVQPVGSPLSLECTVEGTSNPNLYWYRQAAGRGLQLLFYSVGIGQISSEVPQNLSASRPQDRQFILSSKKLLLSDSGFYLCAWSVVGGPSTDTQYFGPGTRLTVL.

The genes are TRBV5-6 and TRBJ2-7; no definite D call. V gave up 2 bases and J gave up 0 bases, with 12 bases separating them. There are 15 residues in the CDR3. Germline CDR1 is SGHDT and CDR2 is YYEEEE. The CDR3 DNA reads as TGTGCCAGCAGCTTAGGGCTTTTGAGCTCCTACGAGCAGTACGTC. It translates to CASSLGLLSSYEQYV.

This clone showed up just once. This chain uses TRBV12-3 or TRBV12-4 with TRBJ2-5; D is possibly TRBD1 or TRBD2 (5 bases each). Between the trimmed V and J ends, which lost 10 bases and 5 bases, there was a span of 17 bases. The CDR3 runs to 13 residues. The CDR3 spells CATKSGLSETQYF. The CDR3 DNA is TGTGCCACCAAATCGGGGCTGTCGGAGACCCAGTACTTC.

The rearrangement uses TRBV5-4 and TRBJ2-5; 10 bases align to TRBD2. V was clipped by 0 bases and J by 5 bases; unmatched bases: 4. Germline CDR1 and CDR2: SGHNT and YYREEE (reference sequence). The CDR3 totals 15 residues. CDR3 nucleotides: TGTGCCAGCAGCTTGGGAGCGGGGGGGCTGGAGACCCAGTACTTC. Translating it yields CASSLGAGGLETQYF.

V usage is TRBV4-2 and J usage is TRBJ1-3; 8 nucleotides align to TRBD1. Looked up from germline, CDR1 is LGHNA and CDR2 is YNFKEQ. The V gene end was trimmed by 4 bases and the J gene end by 0 bases; junction bases not matched to a gene: 11. This CDR3 is 18 amino acids long. CDR3 loop: CASSRDSGTGSSGNTIYF. CDR3 nucleotides: TGTGCCAGCAGCCGAGACTCCGGGACAGGCAGCTCTGGAAACACCATATATTTT.

J is TRBJ1-5 and V is TRBV28, with D possibly being TRBD1 (6 bases). V was trimmed by 3 bases and J by 0 bases, leaving 12 bases between them. The germline V gene has CDR1 MDHEN and CDR2 SYDVKM. The CDR3 extends over 16 amino acids. In nucleotides, the CDR3 is TGTGCCAGCAGTTTCCCAACAGGGCTTAGCAATCAGCCCCAGCATTTT. This translates into CASSFPTGLSNQPQHF.

The chain recombines TRBV6-2 or TRBV6-3 with TRBJ1-5; 9 bases map to TRBD1. The CDR3 consists of 16 residues. V lost 0 bases, J lost 6 bases, and 6 bases stayed unmatched. Germline V lookup: CDR1 MNHEY, CDR2 SVGEGT. CDR3 in amino acids: CASSYSKGQGGQPQHF. The CDR3 DNA is TGTGCCAGCAGTTACTCGAAGGGACAGGGCGGTCAGCCCCAGCATTTT.

The rearrangement joins TRBV21-1 to TRBJ2-6; the table's D gene call, TRBD1, was not cross checked with the DNA. TRBV21-1 is reported as a pseudogene. This CDR3 region has 17 residues. CDR3 in amino acids: CASSKDGLRSGANVLTF. The DNA for the CDR3 is TGTGCCAGCAGCAAAGATGGCCTTCGTTCTGGGGCCAACGTCCTGACTTTC.

In this sample, this clone turned up a few times. The rearrangement links TRBV7-9 to TRBJ1-2, with no clear D. CDR1 is SEHNR and CDR2 is FQNEAQ in the germline V gene (reference sequence). V was trimmed by 6 bases and J by 2 bases, leaving 16 bases between them. The CDR3 runs to 15 residues. CDR3 sequence reads: CASSEFRVTNYGYTF. Written as DNA, the CDR3 is TGTGCCAGCAGTGAATTTAGGGTGACAAACTATGGCTACACCTTC.

The chain carries TRBV18 and TRBJ2-1; weak D call: TRBD2 (5 bases). Germline V lookup: CDR1 KGHSH, CDR2 LQKENI. CDR3 length equals 14 residues. With 2 bases removed from V and 5 bases from J, the gap between germline ends came to 10 bases. CDR3 amino acids: CASSPYSADNEQFF. CDR3 bases: TGTGCCAGCTCACCATATAGCGCCGACAATGAGCAGTTCTTC.

The chain is built from TRBV29-1 and TRBJ2-7; a possible D gene is TRBD2 (6 bases). The CDR3 is 13 amino acids. V was clipped by 7 bases and J by 0 bases, with 13 bases between them. The germline V gene has CDR1 SQVTM and CDR2 ANQGSEA. CDR3 loop: CSAQDYTSYEQYF. The DNA for the CDR3 is TGCAGCGCCCAGGACTATACCTCCTACGAGCAGTACTTC.

The chain combines TRBV4-3 with TRBJ1-4, with D possibly being TRBD1 (6 bases). This CDR3 is built from 13 residues. Per germline, CDR1 LGHNA and CDR2 YSLEER. V was cut by 4 bases and J by 8 bases, with 11 bases left in between. The CDR3 reads CASSPRGGEKLFF. The CDR3 nucleotides are TGCGCCAGCAGCCCCAGGGGAGGAGAAAAACTGTTTTTT.

The chain couples TRBV9 to TRBJ1-6; TRBD1 matches at 7 bases. Per the germline V gene, CDR1 is SGDLS and CDR2 is YYNGEE. The junction had 7 bases not matched to a gene; V was cut back by 0 bases and J by 13 bases. There are 14 residues in the CDR3. DNA of the CDR3: TGTGCCAGCAGCGTAGCGACAGGGCTCAGGCCCCTCCACTTT. Protein sequence: CASSVATGLRPLHF.

J is TRBJ2-3 and V is TRBV2, with D unresolved. V was trimmed by 4 bases and J by 3 bases, leaving 20 bases between them. The germline V gene has CDR1 SNHLY and CDR2 FYNNEI. This CDR3 contains 17 residues. The CDR3 DNA follows: TGTGCCAGCAGTGGCGTGTTGTTACAGCTAGTTACAGATACGCAGTATTTT. Encoded protein: CASSGVLLQLVTDTQYF.

This sequence joins TRBV29-1 and TRBJ1-4; D gene unclear. Trimming stripped 1 base from V and 0 bases from J, with 6 bases between. Germline values: CDR1 SQVTM, CDR2 ANQGSEA. The CDR3 length is 14 residues. The CDR3 reads CSVEGSSTNEKLFF. In nucleotides, the CDR3 is TGCAGCGTTGAAGGGAGTTCAACTAATGAAAAACTGTTTTTT.

Only a few counts were recorded for this clone. The rearrangement joins TRBV11-2 to TRBJ2-7; D not resolved. CDR1 is SGHAT and CDR2 is FQNNGV in the germline V gene. The CDR3 has 11 residues. The V gene lost 5 bases and the J gene lost 5 bases, with 7 bases spanning the gap. The DNA for the CDR3 is TGTGCCAGCAGCCCCTTGAACGAGCAGTACTTC. It specifies CASSPLNEQYF.

The chain links TRBV12-5 to TRBJ2-7; 11 bases are a match to TRBD1. With V trimmed by 0 bases and J by 1 base, 8 bases remained unmatched. Germline V CDR1 and CDR2: LGHNT, FRNRAP. The CDR3 is 18 residues long. CDR3 amino acids: CASGLVGGGTGGSYEQYF. The CDR3 nucleotides read TGTGCTAGTGGTTTGGTGGGCGGTGGGACAGGGGGTTCCTACGAGCAGTACTTC.

The CDR3 spells CASSTPGADTQYF. In DNA form, the CDR3 reads TGTGCCAGCAGCACACCAGGGGCCGATACGCAGTATTTT. The chain recombines TRBV7-2 with TRBJ2-3; tentative D call: TRBD1 (6 bases). Germline V lookup: CDR1 SGHTA, CDR2 FQGNSA. Trimming shortened V by 5 bases and J by 6 bases, and 12 bases separated the two germline ends. The CDR3 consists of 13 residues.